This T cell receptor beta chain was identified in a study of T cells in Graves' hyperthyroidism and ophthalmopathy. The investigators amplified TCR beta CDR3 regions from RNA transcripts. The HTBI primer set served for first-round RT-PCR of the TCR CDR3. TCRdb called the multiplex PCR reads again in MiXCR, with one record for every CDR3 protein. The table lists fewer than 400,000 distinct CDR3 sequences, approximately 14% of them singletons, with 28% in the top ten. Sample: blood. This TCR was sampled from a woman in her late teens or twenties with Graves' hyperthyroidism that later progressed to Graves' ophthalmopathy.

The CDR3 loop is CASSQAAGTSGRADTQYF. The CDR3 DNA sequence: TGTGCCAGCAGCCAGGCTGCCGGGACTAGCGGGAGAGCAGATACGCAGTATTTT. The chain employs TRBV7-3 and TRBJ2-3, with TRBD2 identical over 14 bases. The CDR3 totals 18 residues. Trimming at V came to 5 bases and at J to 4 bases, leaving 11 bases not matched to a gene. CDR1 SGHTA and CDR2 FQGTGA come from the germline V gene.